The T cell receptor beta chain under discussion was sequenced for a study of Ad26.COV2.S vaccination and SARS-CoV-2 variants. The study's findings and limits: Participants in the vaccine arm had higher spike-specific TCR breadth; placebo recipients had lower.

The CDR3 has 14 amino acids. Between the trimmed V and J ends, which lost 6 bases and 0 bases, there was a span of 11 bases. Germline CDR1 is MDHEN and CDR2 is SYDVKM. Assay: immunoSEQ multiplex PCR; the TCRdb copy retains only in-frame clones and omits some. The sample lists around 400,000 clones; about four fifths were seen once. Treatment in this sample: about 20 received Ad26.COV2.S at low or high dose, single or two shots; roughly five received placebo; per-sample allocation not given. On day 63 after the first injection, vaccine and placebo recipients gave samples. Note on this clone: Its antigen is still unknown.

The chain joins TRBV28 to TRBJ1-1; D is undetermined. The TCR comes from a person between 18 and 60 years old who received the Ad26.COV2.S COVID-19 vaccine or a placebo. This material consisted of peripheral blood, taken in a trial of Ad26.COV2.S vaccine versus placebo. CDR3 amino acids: CASSLRRMNTEAFF. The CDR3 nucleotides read TGTGCCAGCAGCCTAAGAAGAATGAACACTGAAGCTTTCTTT.